This TCR beta chain stems from a study of CD8+ T cells in alopecia areata. Study results and caveats: In patients, TCRs were shared less clearly than in mice, and HLA may possibly be involved.

Isolated RNA was reverse transcribed into cDNA used as the sequencing template. TCRdb's copy holds only in-frame clones and misses some; the assay was immunoSEQ multiplex PCR. The profile shows around 50,000 clones, about 96% of them singletons. As to this clone: Antigen: not known.

CD4+ and CD8+ T cells were sorted from PBMCs. The V segment lost 0 bases and the J segment 6 bases; nucleotides outside the gene matches: 12. Germline assignment: CDR1 SGHTA and CDR2 FQGNSA. There are 18 residues in the CDR3. This sample comprised CD8+ T cells sorted from blood, obtained at week 0. The receptor comes from a human donor with alopecia areata. The genes are TRBV7-2 and TRBJ2-7, with 12 bases identical to TRBD2. The CDR3 region has the DNA TGTGCCAGCAGCTTAGCGTCCCTAGCGGGGGGGCCTGCGGCCGAGCAGTACTTC. This translates into CASSLASLAGGPAAEQYF.